Below are 6 T cell receptor beta chains sequenced from a single sample in a study of control samples from healthy donors and cancer patients. TCRdb's copy holds only in-frame clones and misses some; the assay was immunoSEQ multiplex PCR. The data show 150,000 or so clones, roughly 94% seen once. The sequencing input was blood. The receptors derive from a middle-aged man in good health.

This clone was seen a single time. The chain couples TRBV19 to TRBJ2-1; D is perhaps TRBD2 (5 bases). V gave up 3 bases and J gave up 1 base, with 7 bases separating them. Germline CDR1 is LNHDA and CDR2 is SQIVND (reference sequence). The CDR3 is 14 residues long. The CDR3 is CASSIEGSYNEQFF. Here the CDR3 DNA reads TGTGCCAGTAGTATTGAGGGTTCCTACAATGAGCAGTTCTTC.

The genes are TRBV9 and TRBJ2-2; TRBD1 agrees at 7 bases. V gave up 5 bases and J gave up 5 bases; unmatched junction bases: 9. The CDR3 is 15 residues long. CDR1 and CDR2 (germline): SGDLS, YYNGEE. This chain's CDR3 is CASSPTGKSTGELFF. DNA of the CDR3: TGTGCCAGCAGTCCGACAGGGAAGAGTACCGGGGAGCTGTTTTTT. Full variable domain (missing parts from reference TRBV9 and TRBJ2-2): DSGVTQTPKHLITATGQRVTLRCSPRSGDLSVYWYQQSLDQGLQFLIQYYNGEERAKGNILERFSAQQFPDLHSELNLSSLELGDSALYFCASSPTGKSTGELFFGEGSRLTVL.

The V call is TRBV27, the J call TRBJ2-1, with 9 bases matching TRBD2. V shed 2 bases and J 0 bases; nucleotides not matched to a gene: 11. Germline V lookup: CDR1 MNHEY, CDR2 SMNVEV (reference sequence). The CDR3 covers 19 residues. In DNA, the CDR3 is TGTGCCAGCAGTTTAAGGAGTCGGCTAGCGGGAAACTCCTACAATGAGCAGTTCTTC. It codes for CASSLRSRLAGNSYNEQFF.

The chain recombines TRBV21-1 with TRBJ1-4. TRBV21-1 is tagged as a pseudogene. This CDR3 spans 19 amino acids. The CDR3 DNA reads as TGTGCCAGCAGCAAAGGGCATGATGGAAAGGGCCAAACTAATGAAAAACTGTTTTTT. It yields the protein CASSKGHDGKGQTNEKLFF.

This chain joins TRBV6-1 and TRBJ2-7, with 7 bases fitting TRBD2. The CDR3 contains 15 residues. V dropped 2 bases and J dropped 4; count of bases not matched to a gene: 8. Germline loops: CDR1 MNHNS, CDR2 SASEGT. As DNA, the CDR3 is TGTGCCAGCAGTGAATGGGACGGGGGGAATTACGAGCAGTACTTC. Its protein is CASSEWDGGNYEQYF.

The rearrangement links TRBV6-4 to TRBJ1-1, with 7 bases that match TRBD1. The junction had 5 bases not matched to a gene; V was cut back by 6 bases and J by 1 base. This CDR3 is 14 amino acids long. Germline loops: CDR1 MRHNA, CDR2 SNTAGT. This CDR3 reads CASSHGQANTEAFF. The CDR3 nucleotides read TGTGCCAGCAGCCACGGACAGGCGAACACTGAAGCTTTCTTT.